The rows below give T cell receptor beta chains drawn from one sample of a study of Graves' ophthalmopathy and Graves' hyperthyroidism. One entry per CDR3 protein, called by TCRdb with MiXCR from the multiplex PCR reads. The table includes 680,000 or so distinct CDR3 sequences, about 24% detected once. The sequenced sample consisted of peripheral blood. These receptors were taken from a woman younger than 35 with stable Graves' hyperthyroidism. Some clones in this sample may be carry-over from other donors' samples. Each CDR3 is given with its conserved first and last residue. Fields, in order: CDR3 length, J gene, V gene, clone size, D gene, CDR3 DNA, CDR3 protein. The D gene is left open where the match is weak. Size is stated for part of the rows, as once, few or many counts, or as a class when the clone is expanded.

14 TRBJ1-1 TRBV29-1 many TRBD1 TGCAGCGTTGAAGCCGGGACAGAGAACACTGAAGCTTTCTTT CSVEAGTENTEAFF
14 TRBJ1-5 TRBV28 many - TGTGCCAGCAGTTGGATGGGGGGGAATCAGCCCCAGCATTTT CASSWMGGNQPQHF
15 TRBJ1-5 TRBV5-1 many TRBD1 TGCGCCAGCAGCAAAGACGGACAGGGGGATCAGCCCCAGCATTTT CASSKDGQGDQPQHF
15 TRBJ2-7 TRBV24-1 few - TGTGCCACCAGCCCCCATGGAGGGGCCACCTACGAGCAGTACTTC CATSPHGGATYEQYF
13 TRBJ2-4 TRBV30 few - TGTGCCTGGGGGTCGGGTGGGAGAAACATTAAGTACTTC CAWGSGGRNIKYF
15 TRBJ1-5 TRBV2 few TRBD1 TGTGCCAGCTCTGACAGGGTAAATAGCAATCAGCCCCAGCATTTT CASSDRVNSNQPQHF
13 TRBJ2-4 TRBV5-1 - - TGCGCCAGCAGCTCGTACACTCAAAACATTCAGTACTTC CASSSYTQNIQYF
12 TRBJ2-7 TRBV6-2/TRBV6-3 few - TGTGCCAGCAGTTGGGCTAGTTCCGAGCAGTACTTC CASSWASSEQYF
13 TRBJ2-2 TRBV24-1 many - TGTGCCACCAGTGTTCCCCAAACAGGAGAGCTGTTTTTT CATSVPQTGELFF
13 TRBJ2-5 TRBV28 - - TGTGCCAGCGTGGCAGGGTGGGAAGAGACCCAGTACTTC CASVAGWEETQYF
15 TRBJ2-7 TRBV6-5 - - TGTGCCAGCAGTTACTCGATGGGCCTCTCAAGTGAGCAGTACTTC CASSYSMGLSSEQYF
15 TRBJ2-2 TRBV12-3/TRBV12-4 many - TGTGCCAGCAGGCCCTTAACAGGATCGTACGGGGAGCTGTTTTTT CASRPLTGSYGELFF
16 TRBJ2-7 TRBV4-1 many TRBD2 TGCGCCAGCAGCCACCTTCTAGCGGGAGCTTCCTACGAGCAGTACTTC CASSHLLAGASYEQYF
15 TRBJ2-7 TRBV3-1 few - TGTGCCAGCAGCCAAGACATCCTAGGGAGCGACGAGCAGTACTTC CASSQDILGSDEQYF
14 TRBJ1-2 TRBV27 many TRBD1 TGTGCCAGCAGTACCGGGACAGGGGGACTGGGCTACACCTTC CASSTGTGGLGYTF
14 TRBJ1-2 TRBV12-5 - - TGTGCTAGTGGGGGACCCGGTGGTGGCTATGGCTACACCTTC CASGGPGGGYGYTF
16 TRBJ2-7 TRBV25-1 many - TGTGCCAGCAGTGAAGGGGGGGCGACAGGGATAGGCGAGCAGTACTTC CASSEGGATGIGEQYF
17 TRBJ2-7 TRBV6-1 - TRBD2 TGTGCCAGCAGTGGTCCCGGGACTAGCGTTTTCTCCTACGAGCAGTACTTC CASSGPGTSVFSYEQYF
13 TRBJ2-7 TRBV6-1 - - TGTGCCAGCAGCCCCCGGCTAGCGTTCGAGCAGTACTTC CASSPRLAFEQYF
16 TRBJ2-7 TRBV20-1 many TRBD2 TGCAGTGCTAGAGATTGGGGAGCGGCGGGAGCTGACGAGCAGTACTTC CSARDWGAAGADEQYF
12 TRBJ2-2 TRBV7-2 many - TGTGCCAGCAGCGGCGTTCCCGGGGAGCTGTTTTTT CASSGVPGELFF
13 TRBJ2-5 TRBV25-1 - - TGTGCCAGCAGTGAATCCGGGCGGACAGTCCCTACCTTC CASSESGRTVPTF
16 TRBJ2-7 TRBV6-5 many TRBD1 TGTGCCACAGGGACAGGGGGAACTGTGGCAGCCTACGAGCAGTACTTC CATGTGGTVAAYEQYF
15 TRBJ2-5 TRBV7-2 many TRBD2 TGTGCCAGCAGCTTAGCTTCGGGGGGGCCGGAGACCCAGTACTTC CASSLASGGPETQYF
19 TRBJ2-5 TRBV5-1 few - TGCGCCAGCAGCAGCAGGGGTATACCCAGCCGTGGGTACCAAGAGACCCAGTACTTC CASSSRGIPSRGYQETQYF
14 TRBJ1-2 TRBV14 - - TGTGCCAGCAGCCAAGAACTCAGGCCCTATGGCTACACCTTC CASSQELRPYGYTF
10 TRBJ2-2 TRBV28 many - TGTGCCAATAAAACCGGGGAGCTGTTTTTT CANKTGELFF
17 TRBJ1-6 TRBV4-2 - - TGTGCCAGCAGCCAAGAGGGGGGCAGCCCCTATAATTCACCCCTCCACTTT CASSQEGGSPYNSPLHF
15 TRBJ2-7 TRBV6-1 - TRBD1 TGTGCCAGCTCTCCCCCGGGACAGGGGGCAGAGGAGCAGTACTTC CASSPPGQGAEEQYF
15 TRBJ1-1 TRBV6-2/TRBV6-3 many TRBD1 TGTGCCAGCAGCGAGACAGGGGTGGGGAACACTGAAGCTTTCTTT CASSETGVGNTEAFF
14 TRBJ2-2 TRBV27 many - TGTGCCAGCAGTTTATACCCTATCGCCGGGGAGCTGTTTTTT CASSLYPIAGELFF
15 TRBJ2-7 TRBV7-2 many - TGTGCCAGCAGCATAGTGTGGGGAACTGGCAACGAGCAGTACTTC CASSIVWGTGNEQYF
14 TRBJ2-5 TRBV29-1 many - TGCAGCGTTGAAACCGGGCCCCAGGGAGAGACCCAGTACTTC CSVETGPQGETQYF
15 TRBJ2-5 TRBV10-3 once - TGTGCCATCAGTGAGTCAAGCAGGGGAAGAGAGACCCAGTACTTC CAISESSRGRETQYF
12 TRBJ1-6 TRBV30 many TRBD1 TGTGCCTGGGGGACAGGGGATTCACCCCTCCACTTT CAWGTGDSPLHF
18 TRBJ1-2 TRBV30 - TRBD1 TGTGCCTGGAGTGTACTACAGGGGAGGGCATATACTAACTATGGCTACACCTTC CAWSVLQGRAYTNYGYTF
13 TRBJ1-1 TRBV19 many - TGTGCCAGTAGATCCACAGGACGGGCTGAAGCTTTCTTT CASRSTGRAEAFF
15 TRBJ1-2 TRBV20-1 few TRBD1 TGCAGTGCTAGAGACGCCGGGACAGGGGTCTATGGCTACACCTTC CSARDAGTGVYGYTF
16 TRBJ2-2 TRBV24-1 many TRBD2 TGTGCCACCAGTGATCTCCTAGCGGGGGACACCGGGGAGCTGTTTTTT CATSDLLAGDTGELFF
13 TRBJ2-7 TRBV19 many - TGTGCCAGTAGTACGGGACACCTCAGGGAGCAGTACTTC CASSTGHLREQYF
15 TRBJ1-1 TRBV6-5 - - TGTGCCAGCAGTTCCAATGGGCCTTCGAACACTGAAGCTTTCTTT CASSSNGPSNTEAFF
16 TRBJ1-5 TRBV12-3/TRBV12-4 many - TGTGCCAGCAGTCCTACCGGGACATTAGGCAATCAGCCCCAGCATTTT CASSPTGTLGNQPQHF
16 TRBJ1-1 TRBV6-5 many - TGTGCCAGCAGTTACTCGATTCAGGTGCGGAACACTGAAGCTTTCTTT CASSYSIQVRNTEAFF
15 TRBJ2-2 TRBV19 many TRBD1 TGTGCCAGTAGTGGCTGGGACAGGGGTACCGGGGAGCTGTTTTTT CASSGWDRGTGELFF
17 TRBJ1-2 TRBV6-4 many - TGTGCCAGCAGTCCCCCGCTGGTTCGGGGGCCTAACTATGGCTACACCTTC CASSPPLVRGPNYGYTF
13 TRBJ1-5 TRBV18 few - TGTGCCAGCTCCGTGGGGGATGATCAGCCCCAGCATTTT CASSVGDDQPQHF
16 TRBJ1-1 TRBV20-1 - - TGCAGTGCTAGAGCCGCCTCCCTCGGGGGCGAGGGTGAAGCTTTCTTT CSARAASLGGEGEAFF
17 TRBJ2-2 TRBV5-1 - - TGCGCCAGCAGCTTGACCCGAGGGCATGCGAACACCGGGGAGCTGTTTTTT CASSLTRGHANTGELFF
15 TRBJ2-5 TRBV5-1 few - TGCGCCAGCAGCTTGGAGGGGCGGAGACAAGAGACCCAGTACTTC CASSLEGRRQETQYF
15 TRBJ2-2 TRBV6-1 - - TGTGCCAGCAGTAAAGGGGCGGCGAACACCGGGGAGCTGTTTTTT CASSKGAANTGELFF
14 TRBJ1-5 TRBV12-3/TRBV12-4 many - TGTGCCAGCAGTCGGGACGGGAGCAATCAGCCCCAGCATTTT CASSRDGSNQPQHF
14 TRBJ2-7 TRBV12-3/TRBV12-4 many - TGTGCCAGCAGTTTATCGGGAGTGGGCTACGAGCAGTACTTC CASSLSGVGYEQYF
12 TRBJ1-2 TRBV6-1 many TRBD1 TGTGCCAGCAGGGGACAGGACTATGGCTACACCTTC CASRGQDYGYTF